This TCR beta chain was retrieved from a study of T cells after yellow fever vaccination. Study observations and caveats: One caveat is that FACS-sorted repertoires could contain abundant clonotypes contaminating from the bulk population. Researchers noted that a small share of clonotypes showed up in both CD4 and CD8 compartments.

The CDR3 runs 15 residues. Trimming removed 0 bases from V and 9 bases from J; junction bases left unmatched: 3. In germline, CDR1 is SGHRS, CDR2 YFSETQ. This clonotype was seen a handful of times. Its antigen is undetermined. TCRdb ran MiXCR on the 5' RACE reads and lists one entry per CDR3 protein. The sample holds about 510,000 distinct CDR3 sequences; 21% are singletons and the top ten take around 17%. Source: PBMCs, taken about 20 days after the first yellow fever vaccination. This rearrangement joins TRBV5-1 to TRBJ1-6; 10 bases agree with TRBD1. The sequence came from a man between 18 and 35 years old who received the YFV17D yellow fever vaccine. The CDR3 region has the DNA TGCGCCAGCAGCTTGGGGGACAGGGGTGGTTCACCCCTCCACTTT. This encodes CASSLGDRGGSPLHF.